Detailed here is one T cell receptor beta chain. Per the authors' pipeline: Researchers report that nucleated cell counts were estimated from reference gene primer amplification. Sequenced by immunoSEQ multiplex PCR; TCRdb stores in-frame clones only, minus some. The D gene and trimming were derived from the DNA, and the V and J assignments and clone size from that table. Among 150,000 to 200,000 clones listed, roughly 82% were seen once. This record belongs to a study of blood T cell repertoires in COVID-19. This CDR3 spans 16 amino acids. V shed 5 bases and J shed 0 bases, with 15 bases lying between them. From germline, CDR1 is MNHEY and CDR2 SVGEGT.

This chain joins TRBV6-2 or TRBV6-3 and TRBJ2-3; tentatively, D is TRBD2 (5 bases). Sample: PBMCs or T cells enriched from blood (not recorded which). The TCR originated in a woman aged 55-69 years with acute COVID-19. DNA for the CDR3: TGTGCCAGCAGTGACGGACTGGAGGTTAGCACAGATACGCAGTATTTT. This codes for CASSDGLEVSTDTQYF.